Presented here are 10 T cell receptor beta chains from one specimen sequenced in a study of OX40 agonist ivuxolimab in advanced cancers. Here immunoSEQ multiplex PCR was the method, and the copy in TCRdb shows in-frame clones only, minus some. The data contain tens of thousands of clones, 65% to 85% of them singletons. The source was CD4+ or CD8+ T cells sorted from blood, collected in a trial of the OX40 agonist ivuxolimab. The receptors were sampled from an adult with an advanced solid tumor such as melanoma, head and neck, liver or kidney cancer.

The rearrangement joins TRBV2 to TRBJ2-2; possibly TRBD2 for D (7 bases). Between the trimmed V and J ends, which lost 0 bases and 3 bases, there was a span of 17 bases. The CDR3 runs 18 residues. CDR1 and CDR2 (germline): SNHLY, FYNNEI. For the CDR3, the DNA is TGTGCCAGCAGTGAAGCATTCGGGGGGCCTACCTACACCGGGGAGCTGTTTTTT. Translating gives CASSEAFGGPTYTGELFF.

The count of this clone is one. The rearrangement links TRBV5-4 to TRBJ2-7, with TRBD2 matching over 9 bases. This CDR3 contains 14 residues. Germline V gene data show CDR1 as SGHNT and CDR2 as YYREEE (reference sequence). J gave up 5 bases and V 2 bases, and 5 bases lay outside the gene matches. The CDR3 DNA sequence: TGTGCCAGCAGCTTTAGCGGGAGCTCGGACGAGCAGTACTTC. Translation: CASSFSGSSDEQYF.

The chain recombines TRBV5-1 with TRBJ2-3; either TRBD1 or TRBD2 may fit D (5 bases each). CDR3 length: 16 amino acids. V gave up 8 bases and J gave up 4 bases, with 23 bases separating them. The V gene's germline CDR1 is SGHRS and CDR2 YFSETQ. The CDR3 reads CASSYGTMSGADTQYF. The CDR3 DNA reads as TGCGCCAGTTCTTACGGGACCATGTCCGGCGCAGATACGCAGTATTTT. Looking up the rest from reference TRBV5-1 and TRBJ2-3 gives the full variable domain: KAGVTQTPRYLIKTRGQQVTLSCSPISGHRSVSWYQQTPGQGLQFLFEYFSETQRNKGNFPGRFSGRQFSNSRSEMNVSTLELGDSALYLCASSYGTMSGADTQYFGPGTRLTVL.

The DNA of the CDR3 is TGTGCCAGCAGCTTGGGACTCCTGGGAGATGGCTACACCTTC. Amino acid sequence: CASSLGLLGDGYTF. The chain employs TRBV5-4 and TRBJ1-2; D is undetermined. V gave up 0 bases and J gave up 6 bases, with 12 bases separating them. This CDR3 region has 14 residues. Germline CDR1 is SGHNT and CDR2 is YYREEE (reference sequence).

This clone was counted at least ten times. This chain joins TRBV30 and TRBJ1-1; 9 bases are shared with TRBD1. Per germline, CDR1 GTSNPN and CDR2 SVGIG (reference sequence). V gave up 5 bases and J gave up 2 bases; unmatched junction bases: 3. The CDR3 has 13 residues. The CDR3: CAWWTGANTEAFF. CDR3 nucleotide sequence: TGTGCCTGGTGGACAGGGGCTAACACTGAAGCTTTCTTT.

V and J are TRBV29-1 and TRBJ2-1; no clear D gene. This CDR3 region has 13 residues. Per germline, CDR1 SQVTM and CDR2 ANQGSEA. The V end was cut by 4 bases, the J end by 4 bases, with 11 bases between. CDR3 protein: CSVVQDLYNEQFF. In DNA form, the CDR3 reads TGCAGCGTTGTGCAGGATTTATACAATGAGCAGTTCTTC.

The V gene is TRBV9, the J gene TRBJ1-4; a possible D gene is TRBD1 (5 bases). Germline V lookup: CDR1 SGDLS, CDR2 YYNGEE. Trimming cost V 3 bases and J 5 bases, with 11 bases left between them. The CDR3 sequence is 14 residues long. The CDR3 DNA sequence: TGTGCCAGCAGCGATCCAGGGCCGAATGAAAAACTGTTTTTT. The encoded protein is CASSDPGPNEKLFF.

This chain joins TRBV5-4 and TRBJ2-1, with 9 nucleotides matching TRBD2. The CDR3 sequence is 13 residues long. Trimming removed 6 bases from V and 3 bases from J; junction bases left unmatched: 1. Germline CDR1 and CDR2: SGHNT and YYREEE (reference sequence). The CDR3, as DNA: TGTGCCAGCACTAGCGGGGTCTACAATGAGCAGTTCTTC. Its protein is CASTSGVYNEQFF.

The gene calls are TRBV9 and TRBJ2-1; D ambiguous. V lost 4 bases to trimming and J lost 4 bases, with 15 bases between them. This CDR3 has 15 amino acids. Germline CDR1 SGDLS, CDR2 YYNGEE. The CDR3 spells CASSPRPGAYNEQFF. In DNA, the CDR3 is TGTGCCAGCAGCCCCCGACCAGGAGCTTACAATGAGCAGTTCTTC.

The chain links TRBV7-9 to TRBJ2-3; 8 nucleotides agree with TRBD2. This CDR3 has 17 amino acids. Trimming cost V 4 bases and J 4 bases; bases outside gene matches: 13. CDR1 SEHNR and CDR2 FQNEAQ come from the germline V gene (reference sequence). CDR3 coding DNA: TGTGCCAGCAGCTCGGGAGGGTGGGGCAGGGCGGCAGATACGCAGTATTTT. Encoded protein: CASSSGGWGRAADTQYF. Full variable domain (remainder filled in from reference TRBV7-9 and TRBJ2-3): DTGVSQNPRHKITKRGQNVTFRCDPISEHNRLYWYRQTLGQGPEFLTYFQNEAQLEKSRLLSDRFSAERPKGSFSTLEIQRTEQGDSAMYLCASSSGGWGRAADTQYFGPGTRLTVL.